Sequencing of this TCR beta chain was carried out in a study of blood T cells in healthy people across ages. Sample-barcoded 5' priming and a J-beta primer mix drove a second PCR of roughly 6 to 12 cycles. TCRdb analysed the 5' RACE reads with MiXCR anew, one entry per CDR3 protein. The table lists 600,000 to 850,000 distinct CDR3 sequences, 20% to 25% of them singletons. The V end lost 8 bases, the J end lost 4 bases, and 8 bases lay between the germline ends. The CDR3 contains 11 residues. The V gene's germline CDR1 is ENHRY and CDR2 SYGVKD. These data also featured in a second study, about T cells of mothers and their children. That paper states: About six children, together with their three healthy Caucasian mothers, made up the donors.

Sequencing input: blood. This chain joins TRBV10-3 and TRBJ2-5; the D is unclear. The TCR was taken from a boy between 10 and 17 years old in good health. CDR3 residues: CAISLGETQYF. The DNA of the CDR3 is TGTGCCATCTCCCTAGGAGAGACCCAGTACTTC.